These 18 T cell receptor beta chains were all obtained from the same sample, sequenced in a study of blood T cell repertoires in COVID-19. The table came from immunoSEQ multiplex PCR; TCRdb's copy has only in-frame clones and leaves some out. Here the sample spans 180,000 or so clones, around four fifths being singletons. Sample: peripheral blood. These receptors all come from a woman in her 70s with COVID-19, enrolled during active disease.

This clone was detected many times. The CDR3 region has the DNA TGTGCCAGCAGCCGCCCGGGACAGCAGGGCTACACCTTC. This codes for CASSRPGQQGYTF. The chain uses TRBV11-2 and TRBJ1-2, with 7 bases aligning to TRBD1. This CDR3 spans 13 amino acids. Germline V lookup: CDR1 SGHAT, CDR2 FQNNGV. Germline trimming cut 5 bases from V and 8 bases from J; bases unmatched to any gene: 8.

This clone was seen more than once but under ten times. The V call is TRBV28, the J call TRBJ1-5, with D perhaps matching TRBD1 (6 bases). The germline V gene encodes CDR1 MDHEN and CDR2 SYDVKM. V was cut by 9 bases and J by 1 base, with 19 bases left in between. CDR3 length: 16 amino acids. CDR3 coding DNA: TGTGCCAGAAGAAAGGTACGGGACACAAGCAATCAGCCCCAGCATTTT. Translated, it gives CARRKVRDTSNQPQHF.

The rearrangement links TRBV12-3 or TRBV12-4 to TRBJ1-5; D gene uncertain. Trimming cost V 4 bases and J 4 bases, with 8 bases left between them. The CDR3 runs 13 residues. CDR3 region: CASSYYQNQPQHF. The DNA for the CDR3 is TGTGCCAGCAGTTACTATCAAAATCAGCCCCAGCATTTT.

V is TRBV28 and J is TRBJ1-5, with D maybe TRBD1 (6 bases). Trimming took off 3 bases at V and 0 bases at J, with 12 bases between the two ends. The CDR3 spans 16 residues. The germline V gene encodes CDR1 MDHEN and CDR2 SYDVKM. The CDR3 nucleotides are TGTGCCAGCAGTTTGGTTGGGGGCTTTAGCAATCAGCCCCAGCATTTT. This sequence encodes CASSLVGGFSNQPQHF. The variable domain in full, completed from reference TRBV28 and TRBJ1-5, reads DVKVTQSSRYLVKRTGEKVFLECVQDMDHENMFWYRQDPGLGLRLIYFSYDVKMKEKGDIPEGYSVSREKKERFSLILESASTNQTSMYLCASSLVGGFSNQPQHFGDGTRLSIL.

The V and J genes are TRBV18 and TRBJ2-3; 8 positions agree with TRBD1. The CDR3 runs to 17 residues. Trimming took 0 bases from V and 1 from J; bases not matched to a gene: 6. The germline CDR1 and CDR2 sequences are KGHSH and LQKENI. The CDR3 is CASSPPGTGGGTDTQYF. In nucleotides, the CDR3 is TGTGCCAGCTCACCACCGGGGACAGGAGGGGGCACAGATACGCAGTATTTT.

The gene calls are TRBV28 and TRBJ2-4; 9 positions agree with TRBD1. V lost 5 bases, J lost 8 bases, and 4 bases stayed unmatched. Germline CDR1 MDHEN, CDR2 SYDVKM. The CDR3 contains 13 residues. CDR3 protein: CASSPRQGDIQYF. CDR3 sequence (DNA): TGTGCCAGCAGTCCCCGACAGGGGGACATTCAGTACTTC. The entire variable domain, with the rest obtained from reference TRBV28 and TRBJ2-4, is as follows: DVKVTQSSRYLVKRTGEKVFLECVQDMDHENMFWYRQDPGLGLRLIYFSYDVKMKEKGDIPEGYSVSREKKERFSLILESASTNQTSMYLCASSPRQGDIQYFGAGTRLSVL.

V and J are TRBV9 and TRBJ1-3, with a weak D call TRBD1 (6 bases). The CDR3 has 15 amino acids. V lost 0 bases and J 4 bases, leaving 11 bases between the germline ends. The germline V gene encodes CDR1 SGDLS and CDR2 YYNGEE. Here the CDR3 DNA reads TGTGCCAGCAGCGTAGGTCCAGGGGCCGGAAACACCATATATTTT. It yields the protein CASSVGPGAGNTIYF.

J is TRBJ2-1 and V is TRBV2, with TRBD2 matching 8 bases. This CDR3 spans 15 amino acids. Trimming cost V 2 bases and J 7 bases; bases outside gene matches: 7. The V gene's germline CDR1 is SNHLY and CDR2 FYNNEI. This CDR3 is CASSETRGGRNEQFF. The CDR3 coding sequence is TGTGCCAGCAGTGAAACCCGGGGGGGCAGAAATGAGCAGTTCTTC.

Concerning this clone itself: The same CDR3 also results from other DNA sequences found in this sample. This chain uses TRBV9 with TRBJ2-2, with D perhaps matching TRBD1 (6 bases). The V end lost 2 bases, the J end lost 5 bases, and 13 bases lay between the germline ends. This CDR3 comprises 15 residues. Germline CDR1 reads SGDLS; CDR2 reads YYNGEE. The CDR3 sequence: CASSVPGARTGELFF. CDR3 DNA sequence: TGTGCCAGCAGCGTCCCAGGGGCCAGGACCGGGGAGCTGTTTTTT.

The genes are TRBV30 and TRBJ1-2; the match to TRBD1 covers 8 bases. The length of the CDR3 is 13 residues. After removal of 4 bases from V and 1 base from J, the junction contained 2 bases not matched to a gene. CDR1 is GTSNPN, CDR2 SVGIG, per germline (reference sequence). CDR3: CAWTGGYNYGYTF. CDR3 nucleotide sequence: TGTGCCTGGACAGGGGGCTATAACTATGGCTACACCTTC.

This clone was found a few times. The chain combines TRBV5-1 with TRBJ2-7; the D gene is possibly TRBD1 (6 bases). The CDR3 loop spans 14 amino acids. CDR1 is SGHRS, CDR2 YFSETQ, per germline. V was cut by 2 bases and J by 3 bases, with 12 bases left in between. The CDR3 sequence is CASSLTGTFYEQYF. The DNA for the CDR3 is TGCGCCAGCAGCTTAACCGGGACATTCTACGAGCAGTACTTC.

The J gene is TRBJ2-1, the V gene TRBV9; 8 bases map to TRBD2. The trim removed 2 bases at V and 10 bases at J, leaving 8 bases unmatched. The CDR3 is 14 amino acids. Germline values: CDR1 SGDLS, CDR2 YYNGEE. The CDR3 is CASSVGGDDPEQFF. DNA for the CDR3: TGTGCCAGCAGCGTCGGGGGGGACGACCCGGAGCAGTTCTTC.

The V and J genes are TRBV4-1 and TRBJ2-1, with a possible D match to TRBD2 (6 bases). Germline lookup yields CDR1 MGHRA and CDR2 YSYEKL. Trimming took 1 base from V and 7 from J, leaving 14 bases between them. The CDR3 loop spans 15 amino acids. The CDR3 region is CASSQGSAGWNEQFF. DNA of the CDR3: TGCGCCAGCAGCCAAGGGTCTGCGGGATGGAATGAGCAGTTCTTC.

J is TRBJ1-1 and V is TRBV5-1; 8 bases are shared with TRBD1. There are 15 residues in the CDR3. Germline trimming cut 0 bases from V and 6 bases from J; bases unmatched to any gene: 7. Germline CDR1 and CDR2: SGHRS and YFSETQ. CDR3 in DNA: TGCGCCAGCAGCTTGGAGGCAGGGGGCAACGCTGAAGCTTTCTTT. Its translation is CASSLEAGGNAEAFF.

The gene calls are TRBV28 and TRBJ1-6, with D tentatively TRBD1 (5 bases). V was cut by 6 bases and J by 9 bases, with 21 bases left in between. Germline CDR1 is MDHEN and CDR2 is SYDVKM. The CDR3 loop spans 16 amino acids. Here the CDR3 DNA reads TGTGCCAGCAGGATGATTGTCCCGGGGGTCAGTTCACCCCTCCACTTT. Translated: CASRMIVPGVSSPLHF.

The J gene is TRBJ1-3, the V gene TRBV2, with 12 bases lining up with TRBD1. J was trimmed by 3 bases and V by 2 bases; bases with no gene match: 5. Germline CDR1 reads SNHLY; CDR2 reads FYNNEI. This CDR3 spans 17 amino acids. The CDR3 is CASSESGQGAIGNTIYF. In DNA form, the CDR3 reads TGTGCCAGCAGTGAATCGGGACAGGGGGCGATTGGAAACACCATATATTTT. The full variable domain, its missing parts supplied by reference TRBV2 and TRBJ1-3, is EPEVTQTPSHQVTQMGQEVILRCVPISNHLYFYWYRQILGQKVEFLVSFYNNEISEKSEIFDDQFSVERPDGSNFTLKIRSTKLEDSAMYFCASSESGQGAIGNTIYFGEGSWLTVV.

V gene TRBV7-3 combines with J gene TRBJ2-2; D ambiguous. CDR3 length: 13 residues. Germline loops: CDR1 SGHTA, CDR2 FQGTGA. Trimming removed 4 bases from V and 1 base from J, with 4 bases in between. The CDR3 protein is CASSYLNTGELFF. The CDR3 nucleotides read TGTGCCAGCAGCTATCTGAACACCGGGGAGCTGTTTTTT.

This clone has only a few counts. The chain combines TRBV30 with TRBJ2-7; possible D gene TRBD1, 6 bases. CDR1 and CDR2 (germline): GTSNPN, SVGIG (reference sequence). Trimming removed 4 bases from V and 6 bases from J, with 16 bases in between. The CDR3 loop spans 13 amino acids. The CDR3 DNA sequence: TGTGCCTGGACTACGCAGGGGTTTAGCGAGCAGTACTTC. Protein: CAWTTQGFSEQYF. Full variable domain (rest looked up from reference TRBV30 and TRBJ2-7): SQTIHQWPATLVQPVGSPLSLECTVEGTSNPNLYWYRQAAGRGLQLLFYSVGIGQISSEVPQNLSASRPQDRQFILSSKKLLLSDSGFYLCAWTTQGFSEQYFGPGTRLTVT.